This is a list of T cell receptor beta chains from one sample in a study of control samples from healthy donors and cancer patients. The table came from immunoSEQ multiplex PCR; TCRdb's copy has only in-frame clones and leaves some out. This table holds 150,000 or so clones, approximately 92% found once. The sample was blood. The receptors originated from a woman aged 45-65 years in good health. The CDR3 runs from the conserved cysteine through the conserved F or W. A D gene is named only where the DNA matches it firmly. The size of a clone is reported for some rows only, either as once, few or many, or as a class for expanded clones.

V gene,D gene,clone size,J gene,CDR3 protein,CDR3 DNA
TRBV6-1,-,-,TRBJ2-3,CASREIARYTDTQYF,TGTGCCAGCAGGGAAATAGCCAGATACACAGATACGCAGTATTTT
TRBV14,-,-,TRBJ2-5,CASSQVGGETQYF,TGTGCCAGCAGCCAAGTAGGGGGAGAGACCCAGTACTTC
TRBV18,-,-,TRBJ1-1,CASSSGRANTEAFF,TGTGCCAGCTCATCAGGACGAGCGAACACTGAAGCTTTCTTT
TRBV10-3,TRBD1,-,TRBJ1-6,CATTRTGVSLHF,TGTGCCACCACGCGGACAGGGGTATCCCTCCACTTT
TRBV7-8,TRBD1,-,TRBJ2-7,CASSLVGTGHYEQYF,TGTGCCAGCAGCTTAGTGGGGACAGGGCACTACGAGCAGTACTTC
TRBV25-1,TRBD1,-,TRBJ2-6,CASSRGTGNSGANVLTF,TGTGCCAGCAGCCGAGGGACAGGCAACTCTGGGGCCAACGTCCTGACTTTC
TRBV10-3,TRBD1,-,TRBJ1-1,CAISTGVDTEAFF,TGTGCCATCAGTACAGGGGTCGACACTGAAGCTTTCTTT
TRBV7-2,-,few,TRBJ2-3,CASSFVVGTDTQYF,TGTGCCAGCAGCTTCGTGGTCGGCACAGATACGCAGTATTTT
TRBV5-6,TRBD2,-,TRBJ2-5,CASSADLAGETQYF,TGTGCCAGCAGCGCGGACCTAGCGGGAGAGACCCAGTACTTC
TRBV13,TRBD1,-,TRBJ1-1,CASSGQGWANTEAFF,TGTGCCAGCAGCGGACAGGGCTGGGCGAACACTGAAGCTTTCTTT
TRBV6-6,TRBD2,-,TRBJ2-2,CASVERGGDGELFF,TGTGCCAGCGTTGAGCGGGGGGGCGACGGGGAGCTGTTTTTT
TRBV6-6,-,-,TRBJ2-1,CASTSYNEQFF,TGTGCCAGCACATCCTACAATGAGCAGTTCTTC
TRBV7-7,TRBD2,-,TRBJ2-2,CASRPGTSSPEGTGELFF,TGTGCTAGCAGACCCGGGACTAGCTCACCGGAAGGCACCGGGGAGCTGTTTTTT
TRBV7-9,-,-,TRBJ2-3,CASSHRNAYGDTQYF,TGTGCCAGCAGCCATAGGAATGCTTACGGAGATACGCAGTATTTT
TRBV28,-,-,TRBJ2-7,CASSLPRSYEQYF,TGTGCCAGCAGTTTACCAAGAAGCTACGAGCAGTACTTC
TRBV5-1,-,-,TRBJ1-2,CASSLGPTGIGTNYGYTF,TGCGCCAGCAGCTTGGGACCTACAGGGATTGGAACTAACTATGGCTACACCTTC
TRBV6-5,TRBD1,once,TRBJ1-1,CASSGTGSTEAFF,TGTGCCAGCAGCGGGACAGGCAGCACTGAAGCTTTCTTT
TRBV27,-,once,TRBJ2-7,CASSSSGYYEQYF,TGTGCCAGCAGTTCTAGTGGCTACTACGAGCAGTACTTC
TRBV30,-,once,TRBJ2-3,CAWSEHRGDTQYF,TGTGCCTGGAGCGAACATCGGGGAGATACGCAGTATTTT
TRBV7-8,-,-,TRBJ1-5,CASSSYSNQPQHF,TGTGCCAGCAGCTCTTATAGCAATCAGCCCCAGCATTTT
TRBV6-5,-,-,TRBJ2-4,CASSLTAAKNIQYF,TGTGCCAGCAGTCTGACAGCAGCCAAAAACATTCAGTACTTC
TRBV19,-,-,TRBJ1-6,CASNSTGCHNSPLHF,TGTGCCAGTAACAGCACAGGCTGTCATAATTCACCCCTCCACTTT
TRBV3-1/TRBV3-2,-,-,TRBJ2-7,CASSQEYRGYEQYF,TGTGCCAGCAGCCAAGAATATCGGGGCTACGAGCAGTACTTC
TRBV2,-,once,TRBJ1-5,CASSDRDGEISNQPQHF,TGTGCCAGCAGTGATCGGGACGGAGAAATTAGCAATCAGCCCCAGCATTTT
TRBV6-6,TRBD1,-,TRBJ2-3,CASSYGWTGRTDTQYF,TGTGCCAGCAGTTACGGGTGGACAGGGCGTACAGATACGCAGTATTTT
TRBV5-1,-,-,TRBJ2-6,CASSQDSGANVLTF,TGCGCCAGCAGCCAGGACTCTGGGGCCAACGTCCTGACTTTC
TRBV30,-,-,TRBJ1-5,CAWSGGGQGQPQHF,TGTGCCTGGAGTGGTGGGGGGCAGGGGCAGCCCCAGCATTTT
TRBV28,TRBD1,-,TRBJ1-5,CASRGTAYSNQPQHF,TGTGCCAGCAGAGGGACAGCTTATAGCAATCAGCCCCAGCATTTT
TRBV18,TRBD1,-,TRBJ2-3,CASSPGTGLLSSTDTQYF,TGTGCCAGCTCACCAGGGACAGGCCTCCTTTCTAGCACAGATACGCAGTATTTT
TRBV3-1/TRBV3-2,-,-,TRBJ2-5,CASSQEGWVGGGKETQYF,TGTGCCAGCAGCCAAGAAGGTTGGGTGGGAGGAGGAAAGGAGACCCAGTACTTC
TRBV29-1,-,-,TRBJ2-2,CSVVGLRSGELFF,TGCAGCGTTGTGGGACTGAGGTCCGGGGAGCTGTTTTTT
TRBV7-9,TRBD2,-,TRBJ2-7,CASIREGISEQYF,TGTGCCAGCATCCGGGAGGGAATCAGCGAGCAGTACTTC
TRBV7-9,-,-,TRBJ1-1,CAGGGPGNTEAFF,TGTGCCGGAGGGGGGCCGGGCAACACTGAAGCTTTCTTT
TRBV2,TRBD2,once,TRBJ2-5,CASRRGGETQYF,TGTGCCAGTCGGCGGGGGGGAGAGACCCAGTACTTC
TRBV9,TRBD2,-,TRBJ2-3,CASSEREGGTDTQYF,TGTGCCAGCAGCGAGCGGGAGGGTGGCACAGATACGCAGTATTTT
TRBV7-9,TRBD2,once,TRBJ2-1,CASSLIKTSGRHEQFF,TGTGCCAGCAGCTTAATAAAGACTAGCGGGAGGCATGAGCAGTTCTTC
TRBV6-5,-,-,TRBJ1-4,CASRTPAGAGEKLFF,TGTGCCAGCAGGACCCCAGCAGGGGCGGGTGAAAAACTGTTTTTT
TRBV27,-,-,TRBJ2-3,CASSFRYTDTQYF,TGTGCCAGCAGTTTCAGGTACACAGATACGCAGTATTTT
TRBV28,-,-,TRBJ1-5,CASSLYIAEPQHF,TGTGCCAGCAGTTTATATATCGCGGAGCCCCAGCATTTT
TRBV3-1/TRBV3-2,-,-,TRBJ1-3,CASSQMEISGNTIYF,TGTGCCAGCAGCCAAATGGAGATCTCTGGAAACACCATATATTTT
TRBV6-6,-,-,TRBJ1-5,CASSLIHRGGGIGQPQHF,TGTGCCAGCAGTCTAATACATAGGGGAGGGGGGATCGGACAGCCCCAGCATTTT
TRBV7-8,-,-,TRBJ1-6,CASSLRQRNSPLHF,TGTGCCAGCAGCTTAAGACAGAGGAATTCACCCCTCCACTTT
TRBV29-1,TRBD2,-,TRBJ2-7,CSVDEAGGHEQHF,TGCAGCGTTGACGAAGCGGGGGGCCACGAGCAGCACTTC
TRBV27,-,once,TRBJ1-5,CASSLGGRQPQHF,TGTGCCAGCAGTTTAGGGGGGCGCCAGCCCCAGCATTTT
TRBV4-1,TRBD1,-,TRBJ2-5,CASSQDDRGGGETQYF,TGCGCCAGCAGCCAAGACGACAGGGGAGGAGGAGAGACCCAGTACTTC
TRBV10-3,-,-,TRBJ1-1,CAISGRMNTEAFF,TGTGCCATCAGTGGCAGGATGAACACTGAAGCTTTCTTT
TRBV15,TRBD1,-,TRBJ1-5,CATSWTGGNQPQHF,TGTGCCACCAGTTGGACAGGGGGCAATCAGCCCCAGCATTTT
TRBV6-5,-,-,TRBJ1-4,CASSFSGNEKLFF,TGTGCCAGCAGTTTTTCTGGGAATGAAAAACTGTTTTTT
TRBV30,-,-,TRBJ2-3,CAWRRGQRDTDTQYF,TGTGCCTGGAGGCGCGGACAGCGAGACACAGATACGCAGTATTTT
TRBV11-2,TRBD1,once,TRBJ2-1,CASGRDRATEQFF,TGTGCCAGCGGACGGGACAGGGCCACTGAGCAGTTCTTC
TRBV4-1,TRBD2,-,TRBJ2-1,CASSQEPSGGTYNEQFF,TGCGCCAGCAGCCAAGAACCCAGCGGGGGAACCTACAATGAGCAGTTCTTC
TRBV28,-,-,TRBJ1-6,CASSLLTGNSPLHF,TGTGCCAGCAGTTTATTGACCGGGAATTCACCCCTCCACTTT
TRBV4-2,TRBD1,-,TRBJ2-3,CASSQTGTDTQYF,TGTGCCAGCAGCCAGACAGGGACAGATACGCAGTATTTT
TRBV28,TRBD2,-,TRBJ2-7,CASSFSGGVSEQYF,TGTGCCAGCAGTTTTAGCGGGGGGGTTTCGGAGCAGTACTTC
TRBV28,-,-,TRBJ1-2,CASSWGGRGYGYTF,TGTGCCAGCAGCTGGGGGGGGCGCGGTTATGGCTACACCTTC
TRBV28,TRBD1,-,TRBJ2-7,CASSLRTGHGLYEQYF,TGTGCCAGCAGTTTGCGGACAGGACATGGACTCTACGAGCAGTACTTC
TRBV5-1,-,-,TRBJ1-3,CASSLYGQLSSGNTIYF,TGCGCCAGCAGCTTGTATGGACAGCTAAGCTCTGGAAACACCATATATTTT